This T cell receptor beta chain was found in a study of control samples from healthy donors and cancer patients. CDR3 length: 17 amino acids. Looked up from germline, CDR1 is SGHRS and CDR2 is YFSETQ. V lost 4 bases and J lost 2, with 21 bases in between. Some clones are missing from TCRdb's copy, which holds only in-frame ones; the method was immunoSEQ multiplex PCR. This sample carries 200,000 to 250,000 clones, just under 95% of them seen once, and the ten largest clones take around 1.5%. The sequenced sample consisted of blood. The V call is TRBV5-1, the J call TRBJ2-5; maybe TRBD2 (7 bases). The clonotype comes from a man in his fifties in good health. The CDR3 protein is CASSLGAGALLQETQYF. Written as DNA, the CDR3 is TGCGCCAGCAGCCTCGGGGCGGGGGCGCTCCTTCAAGAGACCCAGTACTTC.